These T cell receptor beta chains were read from a single sample in a study of circulating and synovial CD4+ cells in juvenile arthritis. Sequencing used immunoSEQ multiplex PCR; TCRdb keeps in-frame clones, though not all of them. Of fewer than 40,000 clones listed, around 93% are singletons. The specimen was CD4+ T cells from blood. These receptors all come from a human donor with juvenile idiopathic arthritis. Both conserved end residues are part of each CDR3. Each record gives: CDR3 length, clone size, D gene, V gene, J gene, CDR3 protein, CDR3 DNA. D genes are given only for firm matches. Some rows have no size entry. The others give once, few or many, or a class for an expanded clone.

CDR3 length: 16; clone size: NA; D gene: NA; V gene: TRBV25-1; J gene: TRBJ2-1; CDR3 protein: CASRLFGWNPYNEQFF; CDR3 DNA: TGTGCCAGCAGACTATTTGGCTGGAATCCCTACAATGAGCAGTTCTTC
CDR3 length: 13; clone size: NA; D gene: NA; V gene: TRBV6-6; J gene: TRBJ1-1; CDR3 protein: CASSYSAGPEAFF; CDR3 DNA: TGTGCCAGCAGTTACTCAGCAGGGCCTGAAGCTTTCTTT
CDR3 length: 17; clone size: NA; D gene: NA; V gene: TRBV9; J gene: TRBJ2-2; CDR3 protein: CASSVGGTSGGSRELFF; CDR3 DNA: TGTGCCAGCAGCGTAGGCGGGACCTCAGGGGGTTCCCGGGAGCTGTTTTTT
CDR3 length: 15; clone size: NA; D gene: TRBD1; V gene: TRBV9; J gene: TRBJ1-2; CDR3 protein: CASSVQAGGPYGYTF; CDR3 DNA: TGTGCCAGCAGCGTTCAAGCAGGGGGACCGTACGGCTACACCTTC
CDR3 length: 12; clone size: once; D gene: NA; V gene: TRBV5-6; J gene: TRBJ1-2; CDR3 protein: CASSSLTSGYTF; CDR3 DNA: TGTGCCAGCAGCTCCCTAACCTCTGGCTACACCTTC
CDR3 length: 14; clone size: NA; D gene: NA; V gene: TRBV30; J gene: TRBJ2-7; CDR3 protein: CAWSVGGKAYEQYF; CDR3 DNA: TGTGCCTGGAGTGTTGGAGGGAAAGCCTACGAGCAGTACTTC
CDR3 length: 13; clone size: NA; D gene: NA; V gene: TRBV4-1; J gene: TRBJ1-1; CDR3 protein: CASSPRGGTEAFF; CDR3 DNA: TGCGCCAGCAGCCCCCGGGGGGGGACTGAAGCTTTCTTT
CDR3 length: 14; clone size: NA; D gene: TRBD2; V gene: TRBV28; J gene: TRBJ2-4; CDR3 protein: CASSLAGYKNIQYF; CDR3 DNA: TGTGCCAGCAGCTTAGCGGGATACAAAAACATTCAGTACTTC
CDR3 length: 13; clone size: NA; D gene: NA; V gene: TRBV27; J gene: TRBJ2-1; CDR3 protein: CASSFLARNEQFF; CDR3 DNA: TGTGCCAGCAGTTTCCTAGCGAGGAATGAGCAGTTCTTC
CDR3 length: 13; clone size: NA; D gene: NA; V gene: TRBV7-3; J gene: TRBJ1-1; CDR3 protein: CASSWGESTEAFF; CDR3 DNA: TGTGCCAGCAGCTGGGGGGAGAGCACTGAAGCTTTCTTT